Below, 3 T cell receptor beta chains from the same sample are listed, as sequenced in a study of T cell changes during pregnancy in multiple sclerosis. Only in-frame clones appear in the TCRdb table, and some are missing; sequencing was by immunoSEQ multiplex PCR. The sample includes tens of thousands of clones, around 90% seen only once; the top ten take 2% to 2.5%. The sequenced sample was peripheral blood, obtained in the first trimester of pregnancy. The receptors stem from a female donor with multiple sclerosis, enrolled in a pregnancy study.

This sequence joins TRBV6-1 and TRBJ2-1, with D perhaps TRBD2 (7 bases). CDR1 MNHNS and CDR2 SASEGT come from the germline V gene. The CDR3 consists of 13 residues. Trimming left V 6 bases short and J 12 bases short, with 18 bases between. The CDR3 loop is CASRDLGGRVQFF. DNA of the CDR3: TGTGCCAGCAGGGACCTAGGGGGGAGGGTGCAGTTCTTC.

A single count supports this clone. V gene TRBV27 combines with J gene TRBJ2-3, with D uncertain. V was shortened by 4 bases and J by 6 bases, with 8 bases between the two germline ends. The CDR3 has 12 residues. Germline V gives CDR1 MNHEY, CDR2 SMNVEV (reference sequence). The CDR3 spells CASSSLGDTQYF. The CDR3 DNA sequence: TGTGCCAGCAGTTCGCTCGGGGATACGCAGTATTTT.

The CDR3 DNA reads TGTGCCAGCAGCGTAGAGTACGGGGGGGGACGGGATGAGCAGTTCTTC. Its translation: CASSVEYGGGRDEQFF. The chain has TRBV9 and TRBJ2-1; the match to TRBD2 covers 8 bases. This CDR3 contains 16 residues. V shed 0 bases and J 8 bases; nucleotides not matched to a gene: 10. CDR1 and CDR2 from the germline V gene are SGDLS and YYNGEE. The full variable domain, in which reference TRBV9 and TRBJ2-1 provide the parts outside the CDR3, is DSGVTQTPKHLITATGQRVTLRCSPRSGDLSVYWYQQSLDQGLQFLIQYYNGEERAKGNILERFSAQQFPDLHSELNLSSLELGDSALYFCASSVEYGGGRDEQFFGPGTRLTVL.